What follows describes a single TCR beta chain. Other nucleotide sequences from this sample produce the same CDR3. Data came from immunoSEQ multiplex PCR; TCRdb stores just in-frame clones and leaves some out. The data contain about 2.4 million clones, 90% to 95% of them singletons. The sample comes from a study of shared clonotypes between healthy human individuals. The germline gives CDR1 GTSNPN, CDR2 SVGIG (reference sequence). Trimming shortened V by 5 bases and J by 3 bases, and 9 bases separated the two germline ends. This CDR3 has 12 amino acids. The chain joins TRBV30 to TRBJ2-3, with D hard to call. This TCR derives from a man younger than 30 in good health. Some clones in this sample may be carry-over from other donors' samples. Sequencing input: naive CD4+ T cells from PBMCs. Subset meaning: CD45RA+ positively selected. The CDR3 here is CAWGVGTDTQYF. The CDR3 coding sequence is TGTGCCTGGGGGGTGGGGACAGATACGCAGTATTTT.